This T cell receptor beta chain was recorded in a study of metastatic and nonmetastatic thyroid tumors (TCRdb year 2020). Study-wide context: Repertoires were compared across peripheral blood and tumor or nodule tissue samples from malignant and benign thyroid patients.

Library generation was performed with PCR. Data came from an Illumina HiSeq 4000. High-throughput sequencing was used to profile the CDR3 region of the TCR beta-chain in every patient. The original pipeline was this. A classifier to discriminate distant-metastatic papillary thyroid cancer patients was built from CDR3 differences across clinicopathological groups. The Shannon index was used to measure repertoire diversity, and the Morisita-Horn index was used to measure how similar tumor and blood repertoires were. TCRdb passed the public sequencing reads through fastp at Q25 and MiXCR, retaining productive beta sequences. V and J calls and clone size were set by TCRdb, not the authors. In this sample the table shows 5,000 or so clones, roughly 19% of which occur a single time. The ten top clones hold 6% to 7.5% of the sample. The research as a whole found: In both blood and tumor samples, malignant tumors were reported to have significantly higher TCR beta diversity than benign nodules.

CDR1 is given as GTSNPN and CDR2 as SVGIG, both from the germline V gene (reference sequence). From its cysteine to its phenylalanine, the CDR3 spans 14 amino acids. Kept here is only the CDR3 DNA, which spans 42 bases and is read in frame from base 1. No patient had received any treatment before thyroid surgery. Patient clinical samples collected from about 2012 to 2019 were retrospectively analysed using T-cell receptor beta sequencing. This clone occurred once. Its target antigen remains unknown. The junction shows a germline mismatch at one end, possibly a read error. The V and J genes are TRBV30 and TRBJ1-5, with 7 bases matching TRBD1. The source material was adjacent normal tissue. The clonotype was recovered from a female donor with papillary thyroid cancer or a benign thyroid nodule (not recorded which). Some clones in this sample may be carry-over from other donors' samples. In nucleotide form, the sequence is TGCGCCTGTGCATCGACAGGGTCGGTTCAGCCCCAGCATTTT. The encoded protein is CACASTGSVQPQHF.